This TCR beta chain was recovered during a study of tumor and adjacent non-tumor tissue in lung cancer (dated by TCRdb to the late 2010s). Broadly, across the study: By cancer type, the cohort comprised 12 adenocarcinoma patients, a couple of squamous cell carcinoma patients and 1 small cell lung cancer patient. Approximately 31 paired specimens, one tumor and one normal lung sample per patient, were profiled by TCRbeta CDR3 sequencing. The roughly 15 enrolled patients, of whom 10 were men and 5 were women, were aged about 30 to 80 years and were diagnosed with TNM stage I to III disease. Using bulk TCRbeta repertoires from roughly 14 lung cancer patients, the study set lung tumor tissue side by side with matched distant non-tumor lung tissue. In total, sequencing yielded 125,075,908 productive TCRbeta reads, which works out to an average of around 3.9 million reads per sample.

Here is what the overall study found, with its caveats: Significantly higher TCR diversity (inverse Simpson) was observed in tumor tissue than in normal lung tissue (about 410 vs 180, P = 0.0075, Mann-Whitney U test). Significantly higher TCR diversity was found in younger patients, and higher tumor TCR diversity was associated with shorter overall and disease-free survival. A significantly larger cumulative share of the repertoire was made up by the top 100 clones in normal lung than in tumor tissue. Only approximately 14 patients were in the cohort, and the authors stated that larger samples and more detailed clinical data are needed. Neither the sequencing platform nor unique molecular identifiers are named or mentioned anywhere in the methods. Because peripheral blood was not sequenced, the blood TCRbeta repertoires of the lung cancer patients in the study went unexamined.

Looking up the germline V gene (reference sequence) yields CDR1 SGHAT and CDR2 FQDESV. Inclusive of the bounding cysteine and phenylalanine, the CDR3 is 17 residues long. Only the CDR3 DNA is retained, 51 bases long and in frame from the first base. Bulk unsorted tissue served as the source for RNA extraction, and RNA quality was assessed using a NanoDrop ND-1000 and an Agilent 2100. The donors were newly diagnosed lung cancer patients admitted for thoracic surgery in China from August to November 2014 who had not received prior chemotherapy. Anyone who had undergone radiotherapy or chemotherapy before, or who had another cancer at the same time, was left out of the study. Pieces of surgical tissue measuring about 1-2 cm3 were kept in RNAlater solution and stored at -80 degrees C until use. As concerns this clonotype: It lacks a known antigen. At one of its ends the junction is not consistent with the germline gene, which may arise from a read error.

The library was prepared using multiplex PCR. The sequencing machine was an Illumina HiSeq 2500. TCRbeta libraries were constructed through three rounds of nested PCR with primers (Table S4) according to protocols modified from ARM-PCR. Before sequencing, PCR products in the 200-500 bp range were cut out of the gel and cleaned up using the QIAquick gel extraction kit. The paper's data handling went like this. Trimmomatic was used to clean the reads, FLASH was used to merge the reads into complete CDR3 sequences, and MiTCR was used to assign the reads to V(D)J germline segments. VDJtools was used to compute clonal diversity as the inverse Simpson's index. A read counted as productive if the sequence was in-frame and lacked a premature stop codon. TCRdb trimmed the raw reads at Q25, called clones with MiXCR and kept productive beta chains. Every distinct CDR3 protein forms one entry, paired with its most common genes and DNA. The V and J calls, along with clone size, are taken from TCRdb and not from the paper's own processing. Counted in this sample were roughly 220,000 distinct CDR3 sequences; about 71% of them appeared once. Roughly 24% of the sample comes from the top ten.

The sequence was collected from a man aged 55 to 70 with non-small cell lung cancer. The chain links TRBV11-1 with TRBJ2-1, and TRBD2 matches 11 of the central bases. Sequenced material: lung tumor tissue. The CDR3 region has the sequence CAGSLSQLAGGNNERFF. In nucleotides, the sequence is TGTGCCGGCAGCTTATCTCAGCTAGCGGGAGGCAACAATGAGCGGTTCTTC.